Described below is a single T cell receptor beta chain sequence and its context. Its antigen is unidentified. This PCR relied on a set of 60 Vbeta primers and 13 Jbeta primers. Sequencing used immunoSEQ multiplex PCR; TCRdb keeps in-frame clones, though not all of them. Here the sample table reports approximately 61,000 clones. The data derive from a study of cytomegalovirus exposure and HLA in healthy donors. General study findings and limits: Researchers catalogued approximately 170 TCR beta chains as cytomegalovirus-associated. A link between a missense DCLRE1C variant and TCR beta V- and J-gene trimming emerged from a later analysis. For cytomegalovirus status, the classifier reportedly gave diagnoses with high specificity and sensitivity.

The specimen sequenced was PBMCs. This TCR derives from a woman under 30 in good health and CMV-seronegative.

The CDR3 loop is CASSFTGENYGYTF. CDR3 DNA: TGTGCCAGCAGCTTTACAGGGGAGAACTATGGCTACACCTTC. The V call is TRBV7-2, the J call TRBJ1-2, with TRBD1 identical over 7 bases. This CDR3 is 14 amino acids long. Germline CDR1 reads SGHTA; CDR2 reads FQGNSA. V shed 3 bases, J shed 2 bases, and the junction held 3 bases outside the gene matches.